This TCR beta chain originates from a study of shared clonotypes between healthy human individuals. Germline CDR1 and CDR2: SGHTA and FQGTGA. The CDR3 is 13 amino acids. The germline V and J ends were trimmed by 2 bases and 1 base, with 5 bases remaining between them. Genomic DNA from each subset was divided evenly over several immunoSEQ plates. Authors' analysis steps: For the immunoSEQ data, sequences were junction-only without quality scores, so filtering differed. Sequencing used immunoSEQ multiplex PCR; TCRdb keeps in-frame clones, though not all of them. Clone size and the V and J calls come from that table; the DNA yielded D and trimming. The sample yields approximately 500,000 clones, 90% to 96% seen once.

This sequence originates from a woman aged 25 to 39 in good health. The genes are TRBV7-3 and TRBJ2-5, with D perhaps given as TRBD1 or TRBD2 (5 bases each). Material: naive CD4+ T cells sorted from blood. Subset of the sample: CD45RA+ positively selected. This chain's CDR3 is CASSLGGQETQYF. The CDR3 coding sequence is TGTGCCAGCAGCTTAGGGGGCCAAGAGACCCAGTACTTC.